The 6 T cell receptor beta chains presented below share a single source sample, sequenced in a study of blood T cell repertoires in COVID-19. Libraries were prepared by immunoSEQ multiplex PCR; TCRdb keeps only in-frame clonotypes and omits some of them. The table has roughly 160,000 clones, 83% seen once. The source material was peripheral blood. These receptors all come from a woman older than 75 with acute or convalescent COVID-19.

V is TRBV29-1 and J is TRBJ1-2; 7 bases are shared with TRBD1. Germline CDR1 and CDR2: SQVTM and ANQGSEA. J gave up 0 bases and V 7 bases, and 8 bases lay outside the gene matches. This CDR3 comprises 14 residues. CDR3 coding DNA: TGCAGCGCAAACGACAGGGCGACTAACTATGGCTACACCTTC. It encodes CSANDRATNYGYTF.

This sequence joins TRBV11-2 and TRBJ2-5; 13 bases agree with TRBD2. Germline V gene lookup returns CDR1 SGHAT and CDR2 FQNNGV. V was pared by 5 bases and J by 2 bases, with 8 bases of the junction left unmatched. The CDR3 runs to 17 residues. CDR3 sequence: CASSPLAGGPGQETQYF. The CDR3 DNA sequence: TGTGCCAGCAGCCCACTAGCGGGAGGGCCAGGGCAAGAGACCCAGTACTTC. The entire variable domain, with the rest obtained from reference TRBV11-2 and TRBJ2-5, is as follows: EAGVAQSPRYKIIEKRQSVAFWCNPISGHATLYWYQQILGQGPKLLIQFQNNGVVDDSQLPKDRFSAERLKGVDSTLKIQPAKLEDSAVYLCASSPLAGGPGQETQYFGPGTRLLVL.

The V and J genes are TRBV6-6 and TRBJ2-1, with 12 bases that match TRBD2. After removal of 5 bases from V and 4 bases from J, the junction contained 6 bases not matched to a gene. The CDR3 has 16 residues. CDR1 and CDR2 from the germline V gene are MNHNY and SVGAGI (reference sequence). The CDR3 sequence: CASSGGLAGLYNEQFF. The CDR3 coding sequence is TGTGCCAGCAGTGGGGGACTAGCGGGCCTTTACAATGAGCAGTTCTTC.

This chain joins TRBV18 and TRBJ2-2; 7 bases are shared with TRBD1. The germline V gene has CDR1 KGHSH and CDR2 LQKENI. After removal of 5 bases from V and 7 bases from J, the junction contained 7 bases not matched to a gene. The length of the CDR3 is 14 residues. This CDR3 is CASSSYTGVGELFF. The CDR3 DNA reads TGTGCCAGCTCAAGTTACACAGGGGTCGGGGAGCTGTTTTTT.

V and J are TRBV6-5 and TRBJ1-2; TRBD1 is a possible D gene (6 bases). The CDR3 extends over 12 amino acids. Trimming took 6 bases from V and 8 from J, leaving 13 bases between them. The germline V gene has CDR1 MNHEY and CDR2 SVGAGI. CDR3: CASRTGSVGYTF. CDR3 DNA sequence: TGTGCCAGCAGGACAGGTTCCGTAGGCTACACCTTC.

The chain carries TRBV7-6 and TRBJ2-1; possibly TRBD2 for D (6 bases). V lost 4 bases and J lost 4, with 14 bases in between. The CDR3 runs 15 residues. CDR1 is SGHVS and CDR2 is FNYEAQ in the germline V gene. The CDR3: CASSSGLRGYNEQFF. The CDR3 DNA reads as TGTGCCAGCAGCTCGGGACTCCGAGGGTACAATGAGCAGTTCTTC.